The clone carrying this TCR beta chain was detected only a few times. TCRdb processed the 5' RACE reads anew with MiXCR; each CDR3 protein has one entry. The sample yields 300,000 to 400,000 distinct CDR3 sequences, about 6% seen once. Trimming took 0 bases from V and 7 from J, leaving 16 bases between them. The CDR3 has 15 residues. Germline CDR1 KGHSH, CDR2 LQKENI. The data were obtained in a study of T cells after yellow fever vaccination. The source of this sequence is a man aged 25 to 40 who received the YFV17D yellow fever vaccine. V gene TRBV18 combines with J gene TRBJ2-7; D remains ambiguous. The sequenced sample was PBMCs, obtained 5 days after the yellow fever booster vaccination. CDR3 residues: CASSPPAADFREQYF. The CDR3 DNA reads TGTGCCAGCTCACCACCTGCTGCGGATTTTAGGGAGCAGTACTTC.